The 8 T cell receptor beta chains in this list originate from one sample, sequenced in a study of cytomegalovirus exposure and HLA in healthy donors. A multiplex PCR was run with 60 Vbeta primers and 13 Jbeta primers. The repertoire was sequenced with immunoSEQ multiplex PCR; TCRdb's copy has only in-frame clones and lacks some. Of approximately 190,000 clones listed, roughly 86% are singletons. The source material was PBMCs. The receptor source for this set is a man between 35 and 55 years old in good health and CMV-seropositive.

J is TRBJ2-7 and V is TRBV18, with D perhaps matching TRBD2 (6 bases). V was clipped by 5 bases and J by 4 bases, with 12 bases between them. This CDR3 has 13 residues. Germline CDR1 and CDR2: KGHSH and LQKENI. The DNA of the CDR3 is TGTGCCAGCTCAGGCGGGGTCTCGTACGAGCAGTACTTC. Translated, it gives CASSGGVSYEQYF.

The J gene is TRBJ2-1, the V gene TRBV7-2, with D perhaps TRBD2 (5 bases). V shed 6 bases and J shed 6 bases, with 9 bases lying between them. The CDR3 covers 12 residues. Germline V lookup: CDR1 SGHTA, CDR2 FQGNSA. Here the CDR3 DNA reads TGTGCCAGCAGGAAGGGAGTCAATGAGCAGTTCTTC. It encodes CASRKGVNEQFF. Full variable domain (rest looked up from reference TRBV7-2 and TRBJ2-1): GAGVSQSPSNKVTEKGKDVELRCDPISGHTALYWYRQSLGQGLEFLIYFQGNSAPDKSGLPSDRFSAERTGGSVSTLTIQRTQQEDSAVYLCASRKGVNEQFFGPGTRLTVL.

The chain combines TRBV6-5 with TRBJ2-3, with a possible D match to TRBD1 (5 bases). Germline CDR1 reads MNHEY; CDR2 reads SVGAGI. The CDR3 contains 14 residues. The V end lost 6 bases, the J end lost 4 bases, and 14 bases lay between the germline ends. In nucleotides, the CDR3 is TGTGCCAGCAGACGCATGACAGTTTCAGATACGCAGTATTTT. It yields the protein CASRRMTVSDTQYF.

The V gene is TRBV14, the J gene TRBJ1-2; 7 bases agree with TRBD1. The CDR3 covers 13 residues. The trim removed 4 bases at V and 4 bases at J, leaving 3 bases unmatched. The germline CDR1 and CDR2 sequences are SGHDN and FVKESK. DNA for the CDR3: TGTGCCAGCAGCCCGGGGACAGTCTATGGCTACACCTTC. Amino acid sequence: CASSPGTVYGYTF.

V and J are TRBV6-1 and TRBJ1-5; possible D gene TRBD1, 6 bases. Germline CDR1 MNHNS, CDR2 SASEGT. This CDR3 comprises 15 residues. Trimming cost V 6 bases and J 0 bases, with 12 bases left between them. CDR3 nucleotide sequence: TGTGCCAGCAGCAGCCGGGACACTAGCAATCAGCCCCAGCATTTT. It specifies CASSSRDTSNQPQHF.

The chain employs TRBV5-1 and TRBJ2-7, with 8 nucleotides matching TRBD2. Germline V gives CDR1 SGHRS, CDR2 YFSETQ. Germline trimming cut 0 bases from V and 3 bases from J; bases unmatched to any gene: 8. CDR3 length equals 16 residues. The CDR3 region is CASSLGSASGFYEQYF. The DNA of the CDR3 is TGCGCCAGCAGCTTGGGTTCGGCTAGCGGGTTCTACGAGCAGTACTTC.

The CDR3 region is CATSRDLGTTLAFF. The CDR3 DNA follows: TGTGCCACCAGCAGAGATCTAGGGACAACTTTAGCTTTCTTT. This chain connects TRBV15 to TRBJ1-1; D might be TRBD1 (6 bases). CDR3 length: 14 amino acids. Germline values: CDR1 LNHNV, CDR2 YYDKDF (reference sequence). V lost 0 bases to trimming and J lost 10 bases, with 15 bases between them.

The rearrangement uses TRBV5-4 and TRBJ1-3; no definite D call. Germline CDR1 and CDR2: SGHNT and YYREEE (reference sequence). This CDR3 has 14 amino acids. The V gene lost 4 bases and the J gene lost 3 bases, with 11 bases spanning the gap. In DNA, the CDR3 is TGTGCCAGCAGCCGGGAAGGCTTTGGAAACACCATATATTTT. It is translated as CASSREGFGNTIYF.